This T cell receptor (beta chain) was documented in a study of T cells after yellow fever vaccination. Worth noting for this clonotype: As yet, its antigen is unknown.

This CDR3 comprises 16 residues. CDR1 is MDHEN and CDR2 is SYDVKM in the germline V gene. With 3 bases removed from V and 0 bases from J, the gap between germline ends came to 9 bases. TCR cDNA, made by 5'RACE template switching, carried an added universal primer site and UMIs. TCRdb re-called the 5' RACE reads with MiXCR, one entry per CDR3 protein. Here the sample spans 450,000 to 550,000 distinct CDR3 sequences, roughly 22% being singletons. Study outcomes and limitations: The appearance of a small share of clonotypes in both CD4 and CD8 compartments was observed. At around 95% for CD4 and 70% to 90% for CD8, most primary-vaccination clones showed up again after the booster.

The gene calls are TRBV28 and TRBJ2-6, with TRBD1 as a possible D gene (5 bases). This material consisted of PBMCs, taken more than 20 days after the first yellow fever vaccination. The origin of this receptor is a man between 18 and 29 years old who received the YFV17D yellow fever vaccine. CDR3 DNA sequence: TGTGCCAGCAGTTTGTATCAGGGCTCTGGGGCCAACGTCCTGACTTTC. Its protein product is CASSLYQGSGANVLTF.